This paragraph covers one T cell receptor (beta chain) sequence. Its cognate antigen is unknown. This sample was taken from a study of shared clonotypes between healthy human individuals. Overall study findings and caveats: Clonotypes not shared had lower generation probabilities than those common to all four donors.

Sequencing used immunoSEQ multiplex PCR; TCRdb keeps in-frame clones, though not all of them. The sample holds approximately 1,000,000 clones; around 78% are singletons and the top ten take around 0.47%. The CDR3 extends over 16 amino acids. V was clipped by 6 bases and J by 6 bases; unmatched bases: 15. Germline values: CDR1 SGHDN, CDR2 FVKESK. There were only Caucasian adults among the donors, and all lived in Nashville, Tennessee. The source is a man between 18 and 29 years old in good health. Some clones in this sample may be carry-over from other donors' samples. This sequence joins TRBV14 and TRBJ2-7; 9 positions agree with TRBD1. The sample comprised memory CD4+ T cells from PBMCs. The subset is: CD45RA-negative fraction. CDR3 nucleotides: TGTGCCAGCAGTCTGCTCCCTGGGACAGGGATCGGCGAGCAGTACTTC. The encoded protein is CASSLLPGTGIGEQYF.